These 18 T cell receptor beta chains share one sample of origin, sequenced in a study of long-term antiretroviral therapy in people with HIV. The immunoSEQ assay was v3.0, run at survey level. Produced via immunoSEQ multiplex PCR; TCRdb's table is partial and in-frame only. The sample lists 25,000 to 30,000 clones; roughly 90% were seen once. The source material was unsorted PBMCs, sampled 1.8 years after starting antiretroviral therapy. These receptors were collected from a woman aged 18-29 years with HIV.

The CDR3 DNA reads TGTGCCAGCAGTGCAGGGGGCCACGAGCAGTACTTC. It specifies CASSAGGHEQYF. V usage is TRBV11-3 and J usage is TRBJ2-7, with 8 bases fitting TRBD1. Trimming cost V 6 bases and J 5 bases; bases outside gene matches: 3. The CDR3 is 12 residues long. Germline CDR1 and CDR2: SGHNT and YENEEA.

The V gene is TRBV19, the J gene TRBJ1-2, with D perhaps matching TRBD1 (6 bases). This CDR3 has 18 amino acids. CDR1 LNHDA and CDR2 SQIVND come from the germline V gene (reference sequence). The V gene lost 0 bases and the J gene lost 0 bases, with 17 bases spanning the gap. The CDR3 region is CASSIDGWKDSANYGYTF. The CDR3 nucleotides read TGTGCCAGTAGTATAGATGGCTGGAAGGACAGTGCTAACTATGGCTACACCTTC.

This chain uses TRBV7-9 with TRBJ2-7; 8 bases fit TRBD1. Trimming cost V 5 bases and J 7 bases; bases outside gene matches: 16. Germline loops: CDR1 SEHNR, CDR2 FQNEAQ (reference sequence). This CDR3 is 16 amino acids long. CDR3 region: CASSQPDREPLWEQYF. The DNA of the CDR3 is TGTGCCAGCAGCCAACCGGACAGGGAGCCTCTTTGGGAGCAGTACTTC.

The CDR3 region has the DNA TGTGCCAGTAGAAAGACCCGATCCTACGAGCAGTACTTC. Translating gives CASRKTRSYEQYF. The rearrangement uses TRBV19 and TRBJ2-7; the D is unclear. CDR1 and CDR2 from the germline V gene are LNHDA and SQIVND (reference sequence). The CDR3 has 13 residues. The germline V and J ends were trimmed by 6 bases and 1 base, with 10 bases remaining between them.

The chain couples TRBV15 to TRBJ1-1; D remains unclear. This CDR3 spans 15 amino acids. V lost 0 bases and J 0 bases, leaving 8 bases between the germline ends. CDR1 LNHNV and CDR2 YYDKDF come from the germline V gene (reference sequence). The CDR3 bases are TGTGCCACCAGCAGAGATCCGGGGATGAACACTGAAGCTTTCTTT. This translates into CATSRDPGMNTEAFF.

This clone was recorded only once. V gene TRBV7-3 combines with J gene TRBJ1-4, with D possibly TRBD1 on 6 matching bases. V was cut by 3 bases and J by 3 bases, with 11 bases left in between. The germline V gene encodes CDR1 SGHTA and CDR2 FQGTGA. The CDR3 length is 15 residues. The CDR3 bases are TGTGCCAGCAGCTTGGACAGCGGCCCTAATGAAAAACTGTTTTTT. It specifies CASSLDSGPNEKLFF.

The CDR3 nucleotides read TGTGCCAGCAGCGAGCTAGCGGGAGTTGGTGAGCAGTTCTTC. This sequence encodes CASSELAGVGEQFF. The chain is built from TRBV7-3 and TRBJ2-1; 10 bases align to TRBD2. CDR1 SGHTA and CDR2 FQGTGA come from the germline V gene. This CDR3 is built from 14 residues. Trimming cost V 5 bases and J 9 bases; bases outside gene matches: 7. Looking up the rest from reference TRBV7-3 and TRBJ2-1 gives the full variable domain: GAGVSQTPSNKVTEKGKYVELRCDPISGHTALYWYRQSLGQGPEFLIYFQGTGAADDSGLPNDRFFAVRPEGSVSTLKIQRTERGDSAVYLCASSELAGVGEQFFGPGTRLTVL.

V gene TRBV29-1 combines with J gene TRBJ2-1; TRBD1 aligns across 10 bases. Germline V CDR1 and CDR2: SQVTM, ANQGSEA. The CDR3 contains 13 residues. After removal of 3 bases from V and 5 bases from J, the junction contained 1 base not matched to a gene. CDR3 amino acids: CSVEGQGNNEQFF. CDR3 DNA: TGCAGCGTTGAGGGACAGGGGAACAATGAGCAGTTCTTC.

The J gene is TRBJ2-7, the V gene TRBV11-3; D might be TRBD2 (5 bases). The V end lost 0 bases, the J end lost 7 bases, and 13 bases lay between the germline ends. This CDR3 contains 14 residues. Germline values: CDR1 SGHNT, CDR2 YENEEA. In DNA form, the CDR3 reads TGTGCCAGCAGCTTAGAACGGGGTAGTGTTGAGCAGTACTTC. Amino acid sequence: CASSLERGSVEQYF.

CDR3 nucleotides: TGTGCCAGCAGCGGGCAACAGGGGGGTAGAGACTATTCACCCCTCCACTTT. Translated, it gives CASSGQQGGRDYSPLHF. The V and J genes are TRBV9 and TRBJ1-6; 8 bases match TRBD1. V shed 3 bases, J shed 8 bases, and the junction held 13 bases outside the gene matches. The CDR3 is 17 amino acids. Germline-derived CDR1 and CDR2 are SGDLS and YYNGEE.

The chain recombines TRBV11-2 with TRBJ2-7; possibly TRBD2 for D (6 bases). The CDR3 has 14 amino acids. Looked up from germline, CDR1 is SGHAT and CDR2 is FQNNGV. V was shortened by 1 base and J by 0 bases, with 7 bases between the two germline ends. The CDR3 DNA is TGTGCCAGCAGCTTAGGCGGGAACTCCTACGAGCAGTACTTC. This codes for CASSLGGNSYEQYF.

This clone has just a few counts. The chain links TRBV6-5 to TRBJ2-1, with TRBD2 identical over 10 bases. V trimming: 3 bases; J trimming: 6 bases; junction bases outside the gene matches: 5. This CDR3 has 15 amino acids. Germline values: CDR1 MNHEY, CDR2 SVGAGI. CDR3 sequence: CASSYASGSLNEQFF. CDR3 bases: TGTGCCAGCAGTTATGCTAGCGGGAGTCTCAATGAGCAGTTCTTC.

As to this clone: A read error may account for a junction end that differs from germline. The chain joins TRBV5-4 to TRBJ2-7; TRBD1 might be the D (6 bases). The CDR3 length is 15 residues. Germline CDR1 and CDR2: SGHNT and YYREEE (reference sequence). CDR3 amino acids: CASSQDRGKGYEQYF. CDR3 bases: TGCGCCAGCAGCCAAGATAGGGGGAAAGGGTACGAGCAGTACTTC.

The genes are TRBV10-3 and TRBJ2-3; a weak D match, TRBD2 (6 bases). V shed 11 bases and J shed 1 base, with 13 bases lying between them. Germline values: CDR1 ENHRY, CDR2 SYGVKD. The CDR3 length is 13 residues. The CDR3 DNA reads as TGTGCCTCCGGGGAGGCTCGCACAGATACGCAGTATTTT. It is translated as CASGEARTDTQYF.

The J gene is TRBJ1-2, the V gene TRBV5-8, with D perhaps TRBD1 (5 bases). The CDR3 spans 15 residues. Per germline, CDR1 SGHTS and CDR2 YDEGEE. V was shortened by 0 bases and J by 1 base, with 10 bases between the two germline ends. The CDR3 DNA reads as TGTGCCAGCAGCTTGGACGCACAGGATAACTATGGCTACACCTTC. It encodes CASSLDAQDNYGYTF.

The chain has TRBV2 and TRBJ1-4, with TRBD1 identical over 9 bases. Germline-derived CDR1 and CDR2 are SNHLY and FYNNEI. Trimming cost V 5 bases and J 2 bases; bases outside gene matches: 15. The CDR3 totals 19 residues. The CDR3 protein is CASSPSPGQGRATNEKLFF. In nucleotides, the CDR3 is TGTGCCAGCAGTCCCTCTCCGGGACAGGGAAGGGCGACTAATGAAAAACTGTTTTTT.

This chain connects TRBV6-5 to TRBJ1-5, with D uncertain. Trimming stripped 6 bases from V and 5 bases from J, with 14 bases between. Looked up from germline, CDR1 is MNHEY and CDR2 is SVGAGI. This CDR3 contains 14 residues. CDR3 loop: CASRLSGPHQPQHF. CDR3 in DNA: TGTGCCAGCAGGCTATCCGGACCCCATCAGCCCCAGCATTTT.

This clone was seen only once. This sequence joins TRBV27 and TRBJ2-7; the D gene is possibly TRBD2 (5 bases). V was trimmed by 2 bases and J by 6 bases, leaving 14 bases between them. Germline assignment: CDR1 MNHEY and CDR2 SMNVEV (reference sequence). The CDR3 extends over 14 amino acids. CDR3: CASSLSGGLGEQYF. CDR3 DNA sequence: TGTGCCAGCAGTTTAAGTGGAGGATTGGGCGAGCAGTACTTC.